Listed below are T cell receptor beta chains from one sample, sequenced in a study of OX40 agonist ivuxolimab in advanced cancers. This table comes from immunoSEQ multiplex PCR, and its TCRdb copy is limited to in-frame clones, with some not included. The sample includes approximately 50,000 clones, approximately 88% of them seen just once. This specimen consisted of CD4+ or CD8+ T cells sorted from blood, obtained in a trial of the OX40 agonist ivuxolimab. These receptors originate from an adult with an advanced solid tumor such as melanoma, head and neck, liver or kidney cancer. Each CDR3 is given with its conserved first and last residue. D genes are given only for firm matches. Clone size appears in some rows only: once, few, many, or a class for an expanded clone.

J gene: TRBJ1-2; clone size: -; V gene: TRBV7-2; D gene: -; CDR3 DNA: TGTGCCAGCACCGGGACACGAGAGTTTAACTATGGCTACACCTTC; CDR3 protein: CASTGTREFNYGYTF
J gene: TRBJ1-1; clone size: -; V gene: TRBV6-5; D gene: -; CDR3 DNA: TGTGCCAGCAGTTACCGAGAGCCAAGGACTGAAGCTTTCTTT; CDR3 protein: CASSYREPRTEAFF
J gene: TRBJ2-7; clone size: -; V gene: TRBV13; D gene: TRBD1; CDR3 DNA: TGTGCCAGCAGCGCCCGGGACAGTGCCTTCCAAGGACAGTACTTC; CDR3 protein: CASSARDSAFQGQYF
J gene: TRBJ1-6; clone size: -; V gene: TRBV28; D gene: TRBD1; CDR3 DNA: TGTGCCAGCAGTTTATTAGGACAGGGGGCGTTTGGGGATTCACCCCTCCACTTT; CDR3 protein: CASSLLGQGAFGDSPLHF
J gene: TRBJ1-3; clone size: -; V gene: TRBV4-3; D gene: -; CDR3 DNA: TGCGCCAGCAGCCAAGATTGGGTGGCTGGAAACACCATATATTTT; CDR3 protein: CASSQDWVAGNTIYF
J gene: TRBJ1-4; clone size: -; V gene: TRBV5-1; D gene: -; CDR3 DNA: TGCGCCAGCAGCTTGGGACAGTTAAACGAAAAACTGTTTTTT; CDR3 protein: CASSLGQLNEKLFF
J gene: TRBJ2-2; clone size: -; V gene: TRBV19; D gene: TRBD2; CDR3 DNA: TGTGCCAGTAGACCAGCGGGATTTAACCCGAACACCGGGGAGCTGTTTTTT; CDR3 protein: CASRPAGFNPNTGELFF
J gene: TRBJ2-5; clone size: -; V gene: TRBV6-5; D gene: -; CDR3 DNA: TGTGCCAGCAGGGCAGTAGGTATCATCGAGACCCAGTACTTC; CDR3 protein: CASRAVGIIETQYF
J gene: TRBJ1-4; clone size: -; V gene: TRBV5-6; D gene: -; CDR3 DNA: TGTGCCAGCAGCTTATTTTTCCATGGCAATGAAAAACTGTTTTTT; CDR3 protein: CASSLFFHGNEKLFF
J gene: TRBJ2-3; clone size: -; V gene: TRBV2; D gene: TRBD2; CDR3 DNA: TGTGCCAGCAGTTGGCTAGCGGGAGGGGGGGATACGCAGTATTTT; CDR3 protein: CASSWLAGGGDTQYF
J gene: TRBJ2-1; clone size: -; V gene: TRBV18; D gene: -; CDR3 DNA: TGTGCCAGCTCACCAAAGGCGAGATCAACGGATGAGCAGTTCTTC; CDR3 protein: CASSPKARSTDEQFF
J gene: TRBJ2-1; clone size: once; V gene: TRBV10-3; D gene: -; CDR3 DNA: TGTGCCATCAGTGAGGGAGGTCTCAGGGAGCAGTTCTTC; CDR3 protein: CAISEGGLREQFF
J gene: TRBJ1-1; clone size: -; V gene: TRBV6-5; D gene: TRBD1; CDR3 DNA: TGTGCCAACACTCGGACAGGCGTAGAAGCTTTCTTT; CDR3 protein: CANTRTGVEAFF
J gene: TRBJ2-2; clone size: -; V gene: TRBV5-4; D gene: TRBD1; CDR3 DNA: TGTGCCAGCAGTTTAGACAGGGGGGGGACCGGGGAGCTGTTTTTT; CDR3 protein: CASSLDRGGTGELFF
J gene: TRBJ2-1; clone size: -; V gene: TRBV5-4; D gene: -; CDR3 DNA: TGTGCCAGCAGCTTGGGTGACAGATACAATGAGCAGTTCTTC; CDR3 protein: CASSLGDRYNEQFF
J gene: TRBJ2-1; clone size: -; V gene: TRBV2; D gene: TRBD2; CDR3 DNA: TGTGCGGGGACTAGCGGGAGCCTCGCCGGGGGTGAGCAGTTCTTC; CDR3 protein: CAGTSGSLAGGEQFF
J gene: TRBJ2-2; clone size: -; V gene: TRBV6-6; D gene: -; CDR3 DNA: TGTGCCAGCAGTTACTCTCCCGAGGGCACCGGGGAGCTGTTTTTT; CDR3 protein: CASSYSPEGTGELFF